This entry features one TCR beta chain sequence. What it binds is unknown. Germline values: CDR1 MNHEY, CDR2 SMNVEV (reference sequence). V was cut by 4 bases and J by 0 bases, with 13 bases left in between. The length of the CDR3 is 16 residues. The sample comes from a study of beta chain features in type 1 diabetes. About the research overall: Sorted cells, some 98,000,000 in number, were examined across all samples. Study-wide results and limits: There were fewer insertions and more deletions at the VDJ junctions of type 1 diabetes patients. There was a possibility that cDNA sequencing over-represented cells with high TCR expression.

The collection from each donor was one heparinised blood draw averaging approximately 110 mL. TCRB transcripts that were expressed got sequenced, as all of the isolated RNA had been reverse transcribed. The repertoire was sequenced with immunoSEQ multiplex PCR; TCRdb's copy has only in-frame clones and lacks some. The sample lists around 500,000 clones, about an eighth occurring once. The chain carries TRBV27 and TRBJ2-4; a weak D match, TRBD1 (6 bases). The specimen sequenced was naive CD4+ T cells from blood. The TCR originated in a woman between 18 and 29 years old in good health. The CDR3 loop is CASSYDRIIAKNIQYF. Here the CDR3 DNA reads TGTGCCAGCAGTTACGACAGGATTATAGCCAAAAACATTCAGTACTTC.